This T cell receptor (beta chain) was retrieved from a study of blood T cells in healthy people across ages. A second roughly 6 to 11 cycle PCR used barcoded and J-beta primers. TCRdb ran MiXCR on the 5' RACE reads and lists one entry per CDR3 protein. There are nearly 1 million distinct CDR3 sequences in the sample; roughly 51% occur only once, and 20% to 25% lies in the top ten. General study findings and limits: The diversity estimates, figures obtained from one million T cells, were considered underestimates.

About this clonotype itself: Its antigen remains unidentified.

This CDR3 spans 15 amino acids. V was clipped by 6 bases and J by 5 bases, with 22 bases between them. Germline loops: CDR1 DFQATT, CDR2 SNEGSKA (reference sequence). Peripheral blood, 9.5 to 10 milliliters per donor, was collected. The sequence came from a woman between 55 and 75 years old in good health. Source material: blood. The chain couples TRBV20-1 to TRBJ2-5; D is perhaps TRBD1 (6 bases). CDR3 region: CSARALGGALETQYF. Written as DNA, the CDR3 is TGCAGTGCCAGGGCTCTAGGGGGAGCTCTGGAGACCCAGTACTTC.